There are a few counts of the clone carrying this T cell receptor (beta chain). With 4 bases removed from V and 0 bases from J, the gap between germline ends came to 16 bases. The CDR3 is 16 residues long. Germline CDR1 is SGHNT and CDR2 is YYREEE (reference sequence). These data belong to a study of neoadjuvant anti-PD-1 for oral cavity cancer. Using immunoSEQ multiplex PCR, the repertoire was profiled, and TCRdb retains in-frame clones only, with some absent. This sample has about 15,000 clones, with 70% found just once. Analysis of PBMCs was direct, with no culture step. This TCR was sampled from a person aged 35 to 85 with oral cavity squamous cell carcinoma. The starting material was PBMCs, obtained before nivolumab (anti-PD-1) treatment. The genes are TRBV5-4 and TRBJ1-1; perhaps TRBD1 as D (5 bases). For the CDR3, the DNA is TGTGCCAGCAGCGGGGGGACCCAACGGGTGAACACTGAAGCTTTCTTT. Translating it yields CASSGGTQRVNTEAFF.